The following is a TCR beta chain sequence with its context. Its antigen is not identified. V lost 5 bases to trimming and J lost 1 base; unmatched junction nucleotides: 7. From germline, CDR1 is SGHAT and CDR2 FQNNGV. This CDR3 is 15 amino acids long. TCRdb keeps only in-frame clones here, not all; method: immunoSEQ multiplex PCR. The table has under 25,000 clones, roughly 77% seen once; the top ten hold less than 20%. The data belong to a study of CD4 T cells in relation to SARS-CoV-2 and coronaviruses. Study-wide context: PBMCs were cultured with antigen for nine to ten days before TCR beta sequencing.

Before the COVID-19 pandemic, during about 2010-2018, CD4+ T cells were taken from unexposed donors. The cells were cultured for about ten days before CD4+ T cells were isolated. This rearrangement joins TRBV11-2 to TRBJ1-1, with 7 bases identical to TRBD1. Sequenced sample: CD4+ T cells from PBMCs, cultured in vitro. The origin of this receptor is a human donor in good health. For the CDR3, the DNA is TGTGCCAGCAGCCACCGACAGGGAGGGAACACTGAAGCTTTCTTT. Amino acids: CASSHRQGGNTEAFF.